Given below is one T cell receptor (beta chain) in context. Its antigen remains unidentified. The data belong to a study of blood T cells in healthy people across ages. Study-wide findings and caveats: Roughly linear declines in TCR beta diversity per million T cells occurred with age.

All donors came from Russia, were Caucasian and healthy, and spanned ages about 6 to 100. Approximately 9.7 milliliters was the volume of peripheral blood drawn from each donor. Per sample, no less than 5 micrograms of total RNA were extracted. The second PCR ran roughly 7 to 11 cycles with a sample-barcoded 5' primer and J-beta primers. TCRdb fed the 5' RACE reads into MiXCR, producing one record per CDR3 protein. The sample holds about 640,000 distinct CDR3 sequences, around 41% seen once. In germline, CDR1 is SGHVS, CDR2 FQNEAQ. The CDR3 covers 15 residues. Trimming stripped 7 bases from V and 5 bases from J, with 19 bases between.

Sequenced material: blood. This sequence originates from a man older than 75 in good health. This chain joins TRBV7-8 and TRBJ2-3, with D tentatively TRBD1 or TRBD2 (5 bases each). The CDR3 DNA reads TGTGCCAGCATCCCCCATGTGGGGGTGATAGATACGCAGTATTTT. Encoded protein: CASIPHVGVIDTQYF.